Below, one T cell receptor (beta chain) is given with its context. Its antigen is currently unknown. The entry originates in a study of blood T cells in healthy people across ages. Study-wide results and caveats: Possibly confounding the expanded clonotype changes was the fact that donor CMV status was unknown.

The germline V gene encodes CDR1 SGHVS and CDR2 FQNEAQ. This CDR3 region has 15 residues. Trimming shortened V by 4 bases and J by 1 base, and 13 bases separated the two germline ends. The second PCR ran roughly 6 to 11 cycles with a sample-barcoded 5' primer and J-beta primers. One entry per CDR3 protein results from TCRdb running MiXCR on the 5' RACE reads. Of some 1.8 million distinct CDR3 sequences in the sample, around 40% were seen once. Sequenced sample: blood. V usage is TRBV7-8 and J usage is TRBJ1-1, with a weak D call TRBD1 (6 bases). The sequence derives from a human donor in good health. The DNA of the CDR3 is TGTGCCAGCAGCTCTCACAGGGTACCGAACACTGAAGCTTTCTTT. Translation: CASSSHRVPNTEAFF.